The text below deals with one T cell receptor (beta chain). Data came from immunoSEQ multiplex PCR; TCRdb stores just in-frame clones and leaves some out. The table lists 100,000 to 150,000 clones, roughly 90% of them singletons. Between the trimmed V and J ends, which lost 5 bases and 1 base, there was a span of 14 bases. Germline-derived CDR1 and CDR2 are SGHVS and FQNEAQ. CDR3 length equals 15 residues. These data are taken from a study of control samples from healthy donors and cancer patients. The clonotype originates from a man in his fifties with head and neck cancer. Sequencing was carried out using PBMCs. The V and J genes are TRBV7-8 and TRBJ1-1, with a tentative D call TRBD1 (6 bases). CDR3 nucleotides: TGTGCCAGCAGCCCACAGGGACGGACGAACACTGAAGCTTTCTTT. Translated: CASSPQGRTNTEAFF.